This T cell receptor beta chain comes out of a study of T cell responses to AZD1222 COVID-19 vaccine. Study in general: Second-dose intervals of approximately 4 or approximately 12 weeks were pooled. Study-wide results and limits: Spike regions recognized by vaccine-associated CD4 TCRs spanned the protein, led by 160-218 and 743-854. Nearly half of unique spike-specific TCRs reportedly avoided B.1.351 and B.1.1.7 mutated regions.

This CDR3 is built from 15 residues. V lost 1 base, J lost 3 bases, and 11 bases lay in between. The germline gives CDR1 SGHRS, CDR2 YFSETQ. Turning to this clone: Antigen specificity is unknown.

Some clones are missing from TCRdb's copy, which holds only in-frame ones; the method was immunoSEQ multiplex PCR. The sample lists roughly 130,000 clones, 80% to 95% seen once, with 3.1% in the top ten. Material: peripheral blood, obtained on day 0 of AZD1222 vaccination. This sequence was found in an adult in good health. This sequence joins TRBV5-1 and TRBJ1-5; possibly TRBD1 for D (6 bases). CDR3 in amino acids: CASSLTGMLNQPQHF. The CDR3 nucleotides are TGCGCCAGCAGCTTGACAGGGATGCTCAATCAGCCCCAGCATTTT.